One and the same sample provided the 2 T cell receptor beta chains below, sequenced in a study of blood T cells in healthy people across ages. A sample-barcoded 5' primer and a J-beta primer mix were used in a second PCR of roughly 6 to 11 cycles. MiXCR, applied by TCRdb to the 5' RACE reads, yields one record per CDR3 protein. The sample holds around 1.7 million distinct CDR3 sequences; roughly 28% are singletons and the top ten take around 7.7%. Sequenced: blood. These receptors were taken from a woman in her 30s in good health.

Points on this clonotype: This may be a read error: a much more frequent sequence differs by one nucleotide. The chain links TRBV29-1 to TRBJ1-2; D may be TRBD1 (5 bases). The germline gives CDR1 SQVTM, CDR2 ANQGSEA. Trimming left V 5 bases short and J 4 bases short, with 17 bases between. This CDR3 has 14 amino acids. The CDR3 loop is CSVLREGLGYGYTF. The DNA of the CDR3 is TGCAGCGTTCTACGAGAGGGGCTTGGCTATGGCTACACCTTC.

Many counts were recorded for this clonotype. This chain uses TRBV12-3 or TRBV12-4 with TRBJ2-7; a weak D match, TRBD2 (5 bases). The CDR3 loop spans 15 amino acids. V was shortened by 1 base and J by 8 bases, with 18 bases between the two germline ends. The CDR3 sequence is CASSLVSADRVKQYF. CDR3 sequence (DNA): TGTGCCAGCAGTTTAGTTAGCGCCGACCGGGTTAAGCAGTACTTC.